Sequencing of this T cell receptor (beta chain) was carried out in a study of shared clonotypes between healthy human individuals. In the study overall: Ranging from 18 to 49 in age, donors were a couple of women and a few men.

Using immunoSEQ multiplex PCR, the repertoire was profiled, and TCRdb retains in-frame clones only, with some absent. This sample yields roughly 2,300,000 clones, of which 80% to 95% are seen a single time; around 0.38% belongs to the top ten. Trimming took off 2 bases at V and 6 bases at J, with 10 bases between the two ends. The germline V gene encodes CDR1 MNHNY and CDR2 SVGAGI (reference sequence). CDR3 length equals 13 residues. From CD4+ cells came CD45RA+ naive and CD45RA-negative memory subsets. The clonotype comes from a young man in good health. Some clones in this sample may be carry-over from other donors' samples. The specimen was naive CD4+ T cells from PBMCs. Subset indicated: CD45RA+ positively selected. The chain uses TRBV6-6 and TRBJ1-2; D unresolved. The CDR3 nucleotides read TGTGCCAGCAGTTACGAGAGGACTAATGGCTACACCTTC. This encodes CASSYERTNGYTF.